This note documents a single T cell receptor beta chain sequence. The data were obtained in a study of blood T cells in healthy people across ages. Per the germline V gene, CDR1 is DFQATT and CDR2 is SNEGSKA (reference sequence). This CDR3 contains 13 residues. PBMCs numbering at least 7 million were isolated per sample. Extracted total RNA amounted to at least 6 micrograms for each sample. Next came a second PCR, run for about 6 to 12 cycles, which used a sample-barcoded 5' primer along with a J-beta primer mix. TCRdb itself ran the 5' RACE reads through MiXCR, one entry per CDR3 protein. Of hundreds of thousands of distinct CDR3 sequences listed, around 21% were seen once; the top ten hold approximately 3.7%.

The sample taken for sequencing was blood. V gene TRBV20-1 combines with J gene TRBJ2-5; 8 bases fit TRBD1. The end of the DNA fits TRBJ2-7 better, so the J call may be wrong. The TCR originated in a man aged 70-80 years in good health. The CDR3 DNA reads TGCAGCACTGGACAGGGAACCGCCTACGAGCAGTACTTC. Translation gives CSTGQGTAYEQYF.